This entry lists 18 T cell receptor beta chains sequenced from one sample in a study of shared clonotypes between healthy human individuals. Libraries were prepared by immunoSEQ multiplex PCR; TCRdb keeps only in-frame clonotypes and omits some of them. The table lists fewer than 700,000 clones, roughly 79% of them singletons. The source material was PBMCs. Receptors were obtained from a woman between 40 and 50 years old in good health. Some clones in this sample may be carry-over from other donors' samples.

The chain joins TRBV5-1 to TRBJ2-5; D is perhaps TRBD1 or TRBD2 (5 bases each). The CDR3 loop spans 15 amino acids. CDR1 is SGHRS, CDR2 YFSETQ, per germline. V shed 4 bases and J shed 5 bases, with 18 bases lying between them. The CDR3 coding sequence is TGCGCCAGCAGCCTCAGGGTAGAGGGGTACGAGACCCAGTACTTC. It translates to CASSLRVEGYETQYF.

The CDR3 region is CSADRDEQFF. The CDR3, as DNA: TGCAGTGCAGATCGCGATGAGCAGTTCTTC. This chain links TRBV20-1 with TRBJ2-1; D unclear. Trimming left V 6 bases short and J 8 bases short, with 8 bases between. Germline V gene sequence: CDR1 DFQATT, CDR2 SNEGSKA (reference sequence). The CDR3 spans 10 residues.

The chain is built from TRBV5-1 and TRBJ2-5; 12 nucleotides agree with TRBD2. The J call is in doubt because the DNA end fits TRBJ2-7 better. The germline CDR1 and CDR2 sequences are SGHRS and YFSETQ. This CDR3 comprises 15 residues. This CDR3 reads CASSTTSGSPYEQYF. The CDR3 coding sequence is TGCGCCAGCAGCACGACTAGCGGGAGCCCCTACGAGCAGTACTTC.

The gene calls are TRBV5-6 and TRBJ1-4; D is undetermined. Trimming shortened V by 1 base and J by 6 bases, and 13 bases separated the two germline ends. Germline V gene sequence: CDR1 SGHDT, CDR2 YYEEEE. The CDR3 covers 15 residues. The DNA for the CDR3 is TGTGCCAGCAGCTTGAACCTTAAGGTCGATGAAAAACTGTTTTTT. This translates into CASSLNLKVDEKLFF.

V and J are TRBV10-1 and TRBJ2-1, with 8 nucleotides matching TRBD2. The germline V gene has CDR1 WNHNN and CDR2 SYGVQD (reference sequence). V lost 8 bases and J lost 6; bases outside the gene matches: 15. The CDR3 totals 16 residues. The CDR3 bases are TGCGCCAGCCTCAACCCTCGGGAGGGCCTTTGCAATGAGCAGTTCTTC. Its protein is CASLNPREGLCNEQFF.

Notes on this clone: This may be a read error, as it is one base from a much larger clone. CDR3 region: CASSPGTGTGELFF. The CDR3 nucleotides read TGTGCCAGCAGCCCCGGGACAGGGACCGGGGAGCTGTTTTTT. The rearrangement uses TRBV11-3 and TRBJ2-2; 9 bases line up with TRBD1. The CDR3 runs 14 residues. Per the germline V gene, CDR1 is SGHNT and CDR2 is YENEEA. The V gene end was trimmed by 5 bases and the J gene end by 5 bases; junction bases not matched to a gene: 3.

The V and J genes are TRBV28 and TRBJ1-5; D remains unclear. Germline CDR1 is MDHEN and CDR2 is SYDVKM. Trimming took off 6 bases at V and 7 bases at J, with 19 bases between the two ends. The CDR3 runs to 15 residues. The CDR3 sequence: CASSRLAGVRQPQHF. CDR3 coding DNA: TGTGCCAGCAGCCGCCTCGCGGGTGTGAGGCAGCCCCAGCATTTT.

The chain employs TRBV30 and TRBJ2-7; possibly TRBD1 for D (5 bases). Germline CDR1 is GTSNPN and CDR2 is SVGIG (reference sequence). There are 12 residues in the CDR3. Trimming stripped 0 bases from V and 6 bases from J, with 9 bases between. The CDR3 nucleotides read TGTGCCTGGAGTGTACAGGAAGGCGAGCAGTACTTC. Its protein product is CAWSVQEGEQYF.

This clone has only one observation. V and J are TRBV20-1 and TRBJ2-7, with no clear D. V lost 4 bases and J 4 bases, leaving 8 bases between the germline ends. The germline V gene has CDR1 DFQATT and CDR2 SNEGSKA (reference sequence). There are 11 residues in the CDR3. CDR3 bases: TGCAGTGCTACATTAGCTTACGAGCAGTACTTC. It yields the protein CSATLAYEQYF.

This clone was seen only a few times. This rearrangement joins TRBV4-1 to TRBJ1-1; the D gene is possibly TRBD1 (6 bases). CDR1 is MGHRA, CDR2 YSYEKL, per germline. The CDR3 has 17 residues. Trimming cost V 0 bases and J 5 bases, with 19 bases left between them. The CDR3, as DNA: TGCGCCAGCAGCCAAGATCCCAGGGGACCCTGGAGGACTGAAGCTTTCTTT. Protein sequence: CASSQDPRGPWRTEAFF.

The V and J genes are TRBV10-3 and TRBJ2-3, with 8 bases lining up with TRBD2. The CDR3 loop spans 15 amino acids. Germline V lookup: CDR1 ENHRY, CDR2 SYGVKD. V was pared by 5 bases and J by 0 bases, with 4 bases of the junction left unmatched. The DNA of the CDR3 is TGTGCCATCAGTCAGACTAGCGACAGCACAGATACGCAGTATTTT. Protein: CAISQTSDSTDTQYF.

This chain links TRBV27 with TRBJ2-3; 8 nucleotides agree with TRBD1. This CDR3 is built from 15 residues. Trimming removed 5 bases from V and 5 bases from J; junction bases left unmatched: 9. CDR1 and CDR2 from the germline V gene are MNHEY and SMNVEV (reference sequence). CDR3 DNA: TGTGCCAGCAGTGTGGGTCCCGGGACAGGAGATACGCAGTATTTT. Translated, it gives CASSVGPGTGDTQYF.

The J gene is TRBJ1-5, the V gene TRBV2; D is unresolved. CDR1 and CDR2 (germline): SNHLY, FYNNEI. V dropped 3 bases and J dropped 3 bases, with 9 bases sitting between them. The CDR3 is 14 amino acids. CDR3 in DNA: TGTGCCAGCAGTGACGACGGTGACAATCAGCCCCAGCATTTT. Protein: CASSDDGDNQPQHF. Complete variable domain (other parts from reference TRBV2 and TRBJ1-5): EPEVTQTPSHQVTQMGQEVILRCVPISNHLYFYWYRQILGQKVEFLVSFYNNEISEKSEIFDDQFSVERPDGSNFTLKIRSTKLEDSAMYFCASSDDGDNQPQHFGDGTRLSIL.

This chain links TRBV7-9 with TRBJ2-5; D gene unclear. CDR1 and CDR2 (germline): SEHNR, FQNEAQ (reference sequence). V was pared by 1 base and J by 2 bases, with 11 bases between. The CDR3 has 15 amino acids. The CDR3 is CASSLGGTPQETQYF. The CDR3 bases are TGTGCCAGCAGCTTAGGTGGCACCCCTCAAGAGACCCAGTACTTC.

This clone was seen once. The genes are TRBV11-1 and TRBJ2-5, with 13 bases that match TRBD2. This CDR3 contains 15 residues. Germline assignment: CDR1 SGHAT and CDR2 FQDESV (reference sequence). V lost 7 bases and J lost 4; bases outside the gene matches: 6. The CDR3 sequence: CASTLGLAGAETQYF. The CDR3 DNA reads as TGTGCCAGCACCCTCGGACTAGCGGGAGCAGAGACCCAGTACTTC.

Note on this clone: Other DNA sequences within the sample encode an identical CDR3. CDR3 DNA: TGCAGCGTTAGACAGGGAGGCACAGATACGCAGTATTTT. Amino acids: CSVRQGGTDTQYF. V usage is TRBV29-1 and J usage is TRBJ2-3; 7 nucleotides align to TRBD1. This CDR3 is built from 13 residues. The germline gives CDR1 SQVTM, CDR2 ANQGSEA. Trimming at V came to 5 bases and at J to 1 base, leaving 3 bases not matched to a gene.

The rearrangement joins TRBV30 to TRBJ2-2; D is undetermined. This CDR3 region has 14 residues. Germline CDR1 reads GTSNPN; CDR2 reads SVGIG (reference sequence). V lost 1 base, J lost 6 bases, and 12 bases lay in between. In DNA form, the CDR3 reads TGTGCCTGGAGTGGTCCACTCAGGTCCGGGGAGCTGTTTTTT. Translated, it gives CAWSGPLRSGELFF. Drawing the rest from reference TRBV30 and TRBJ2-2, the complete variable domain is SQTIHQWPATLVQPVGSPLSLECTVEGTSNPNLYWYRQAAGRGLQLLFYSVGIGQISSEVPQNLSASRPQDRQFILSSKKLLLSDSGFYLCAWSGPLRSGELFFGEGSRLTVL.

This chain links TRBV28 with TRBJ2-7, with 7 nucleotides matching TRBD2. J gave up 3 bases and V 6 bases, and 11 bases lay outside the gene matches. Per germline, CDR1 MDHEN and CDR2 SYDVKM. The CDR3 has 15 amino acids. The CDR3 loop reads CASSRAGETFYEQYF. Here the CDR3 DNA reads TGTGCCAGCAGCCGCGCGGGGGAGACCTTCTACGAGCAGTACTTC.